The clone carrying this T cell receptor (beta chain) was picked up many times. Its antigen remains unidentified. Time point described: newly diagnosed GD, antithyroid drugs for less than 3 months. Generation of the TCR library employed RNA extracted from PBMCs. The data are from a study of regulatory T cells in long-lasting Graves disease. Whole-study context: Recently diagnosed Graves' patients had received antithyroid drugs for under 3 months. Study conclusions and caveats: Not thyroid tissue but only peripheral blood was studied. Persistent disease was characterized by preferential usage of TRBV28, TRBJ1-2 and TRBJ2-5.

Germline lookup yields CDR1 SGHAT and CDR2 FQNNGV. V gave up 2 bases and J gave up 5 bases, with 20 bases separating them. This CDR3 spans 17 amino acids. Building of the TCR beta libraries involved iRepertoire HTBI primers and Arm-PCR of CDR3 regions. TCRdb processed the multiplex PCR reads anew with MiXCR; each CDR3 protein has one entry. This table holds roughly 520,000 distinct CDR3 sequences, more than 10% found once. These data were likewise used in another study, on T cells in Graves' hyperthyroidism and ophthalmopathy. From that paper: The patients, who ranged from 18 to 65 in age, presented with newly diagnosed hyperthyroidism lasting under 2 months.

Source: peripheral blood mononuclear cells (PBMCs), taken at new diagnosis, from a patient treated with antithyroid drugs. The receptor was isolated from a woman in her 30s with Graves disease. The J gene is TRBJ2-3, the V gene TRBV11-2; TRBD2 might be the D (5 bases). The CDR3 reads CASSLSRGLPKRDTQYF. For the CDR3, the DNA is TGTGCCAGCAGCTTAAGCCGCGGACTCCCAAAGAGAGATACGCAGTATTTT.